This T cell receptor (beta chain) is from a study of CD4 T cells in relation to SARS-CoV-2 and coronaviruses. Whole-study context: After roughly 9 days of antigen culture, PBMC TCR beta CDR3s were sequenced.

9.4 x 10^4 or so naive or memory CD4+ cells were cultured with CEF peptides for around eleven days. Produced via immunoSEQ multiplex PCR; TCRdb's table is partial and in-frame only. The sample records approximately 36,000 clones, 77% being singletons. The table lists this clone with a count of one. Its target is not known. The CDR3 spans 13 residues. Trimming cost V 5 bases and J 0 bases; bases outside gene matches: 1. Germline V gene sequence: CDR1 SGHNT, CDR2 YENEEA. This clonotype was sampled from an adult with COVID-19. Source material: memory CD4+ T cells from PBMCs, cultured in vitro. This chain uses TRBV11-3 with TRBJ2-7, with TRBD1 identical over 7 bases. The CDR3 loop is CASSRDSSYEQYF. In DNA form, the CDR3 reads TGTGCCAGCAGCCGGGACAGCTCCTACGAGCAGTACTTC. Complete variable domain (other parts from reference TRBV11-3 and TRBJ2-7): EAGVVQSPRYKIIEKKQPVAFWCNPISGHNTLYWYLQNLGQGPELLIRYENEEAVDDSQLPKDRFSAERLKGVDSTLKIQPAELGDSAVYLCASSRDSSYEQYFGPGTRLTVT.